This entry describes one T cell receptor beta chain. This specimen includes other DNA sequences encoding the same CDR3. CD4+ cells were split into CD45RA+ naive and CD45RA-negative memory subsets. At deep level, the assay was performed. The method was immunoSEQ multiplex PCR; TCRdb's version includes in-frame clones alone and lacks a portion of them. The table shows around 2.5 million clones, with more than 85% occurring only once. The sample is drawn from a study of shared clonotypes between healthy human individuals. CDR1 and CDR2 from the germline V gene are MNHEY and SVGAGI. V lost 6 bases to trimming and J lost 4 bases, with 16 bases between them. The CDR3 totals 15 residues.

The rearrangement joins TRBV6-5 to TRBJ1-5; D is possibly TRBD1 (6 bases). Material for sequencing was naive CD4+ T cells from PBMCs. The subset was: CD45RA+ positively selected. This clonotype was sampled from a man between 18 and 29 years old in good health. Some clones in this sample may be carry-over from other donors' samples. CDR3 DNA sequence: TGTGCCAGCAGAAACGGGATTCAGGGGAATCAGCCCCAGCATTTT. Its translation: CASRNGIQGNQPQHF.